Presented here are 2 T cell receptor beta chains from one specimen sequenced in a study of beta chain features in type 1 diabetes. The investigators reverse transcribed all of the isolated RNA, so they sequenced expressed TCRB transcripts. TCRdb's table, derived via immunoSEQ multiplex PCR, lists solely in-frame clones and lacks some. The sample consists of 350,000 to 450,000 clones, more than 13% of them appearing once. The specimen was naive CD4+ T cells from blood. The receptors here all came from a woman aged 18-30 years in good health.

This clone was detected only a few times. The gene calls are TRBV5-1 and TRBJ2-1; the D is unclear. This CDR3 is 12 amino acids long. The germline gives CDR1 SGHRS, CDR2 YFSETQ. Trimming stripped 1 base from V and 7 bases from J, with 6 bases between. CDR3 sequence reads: CASSLSLNEQFF. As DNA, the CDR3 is TGCGCCAGCAGCTTGAGCCTTAATGAGCAGTTCTTC.

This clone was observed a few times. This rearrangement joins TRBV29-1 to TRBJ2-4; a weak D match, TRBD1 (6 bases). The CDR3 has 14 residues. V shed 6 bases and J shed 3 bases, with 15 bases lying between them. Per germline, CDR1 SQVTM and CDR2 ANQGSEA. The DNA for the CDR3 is TGCAGCGTGGGGGCGTGGAAGGACAAAAACATTCAGTACTTC. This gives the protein CSVGAWKDKNIQYF.